These 9 T cell receptor beta chains share one sample of origin, sequenced in a study of blood T cell repertoires in COVID-19. Data came from immunoSEQ multiplex PCR; TCRdb stores just in-frame clones and leaves some out. The sample comprises 200,000 to 250,000 clones, roughly 81% of which are singletons, and 0.98% rests with the top ten. Input material: peripheral blood. Receptors originate from a man aged 40-49 years with acute or convalescent COVID-19.

The J gene is TRBJ1-2, the V gene TRBV5-6; TRBD1 matches at 9 bases. This CDR3 has 16 residues. CDR1 SGHDT and CDR2 YYEEEE come from the germline V gene. V was pared by 4 bases and J by 4 bases, with 11 bases of the junction left unmatched. In DNA, the CDR3 is TGTGCCAGCAGCCATTGGACAGGGGTGAGGTTCTATGGCTACACCTTC. It codes for CASSHWTGVRFYGYTF. Together with reference TRBV5-6 and TRBJ1-2, the CDR3 gives the full variable domain: DAGVTQSPTHLIKTRGQQVTLRCSPKSGHDTVSWYQQALGQGPQFIFQYYEEEERQRGNFPDRFSGHQFPNYSSELNVNALLLGDSALYLCASSHWTGVRFYGYTFGSGTRLTVV.

V gene TRBV12-3 or TRBV12-4 combines with J gene TRBJ1-1; 8 positions agree with TRBD1. The trim removed 7 bases at V and 3 bases at J, leaving 4 bases unmatched. The CDR3 is 13 amino acids. The CDR3 loop is CASKMTGDTEAFF. CDR3 nucleotide sequence: TGTGCCAGCAAAATGACAGGGGACACTGAAGCTTTCTTT.

Turning to this clone: The germline gene is not matched at one end of the junction; a read error may be the cause. V usage is TRBV7-7 and J usage is TRBJ2-5, with TRBD2 identical over 7 bases. This CDR3 comprises 15 residues. CDR1 and CDR2 (germline): SSHAT, FNYEAQ (reference sequence). This CDR3 is CASSFRASGQETQYF. Here the CDR3 DNA reads TGTGCTAGCAGCTTCAGGGCTAGCGGACAAGAGACCCAGTACTTC.

V is TRBV5-4 and J is TRBJ1-4; TRBD1 agrees at 10 bases. V trimming: 7 bases; J trimming: 7 bases; junction bases outside the gene matches: 7. The germline gives CDR1 SGHNT, CDR2 YYREEE (reference sequence). CDR3 size: 14 residues. The CDR3 DNA sequence: TGTGCCAGCGGACAGGACAGGGGGAGTGAAAAACTGTTTTTT. It specifies CASGQDRGSEKLFF.

The CDR3 is CAWSVSRGNTEAFF. In DNA form, the CDR3 reads TGTGCCTGGAGTGTGTCTAGGGGGAACACTGAAGCTTTCTTT. The V gene is TRBV30, the J gene TRBJ1-1; the D gene is possibly TRBD1 (5 bases). The CDR3 contains 14 residues. V lost 0 bases and J 1 base, leaving 9 bases between the germline ends. Germline V CDR1 and CDR2: GTSNPN, SVGIG (reference sequence).

This sequence joins TRBV10-2 and TRBJ1-5, with a weak D call TRBD1 (5 bases). Germline-derived CDR1 and CDR2 are WSHSY and SAAADI. This CDR3 spans 12 amino acids. Trimming pared 7 bases from V and 5 bases from J, leaving 9 bases between. The CDR3: CASKQGDQPQHF. CDR3 in DNA: TGCGCCAGCAAGCAGGGCGATCAGCCCCAGCATTTT.

This rearrangement joins TRBV7-9 to TRBJ2-1; D unclear. The CDR3 length is 11 residues. Germline V gene data show CDR1 as SEHNR and CDR2 as FQNEAQ (reference sequence). V lost 7 bases to trimming and J lost 12 bases, with 13 bases between them. CDR3: CASNTPAAQFF. CDR3 DNA: TGTGCCAGCAACACACCGGCGGCGCAGTTCTTC.

The genes are TRBV5-1 and TRBJ1-5; maybe TRBD1 (5 bases). The CDR3 is 14 amino acids. Deletions cut 1 base from V and 7 bases from J, with 12 bases between. Looked up from germline, CDR1 is SGHRS and CDR2 is YFSETQ. CDR3 in DNA: TGCGCCAGCAGCTTGCAGGGCAAAGGGCAGCCCCAGCATTTT. It yields the protein CASSLQGKGQPQHF.

The V call is TRBV3-1 (or the pseudogene TRBV3-2), the J call TRBJ2-1; D is possibly TRBD2 (6 bases). The CDR3 spans 17 residues. Germline V gene sequence: CDR1 LGHDT, CDR2 YNNKEL (reference sequence). V lost 7 bases to trimming and J lost 1 base, with 20 bases between them. The CDR3: CASTPGGGSTSYNEQFF. CDR3 sequence (DNA): TGTGCCAGCACCCCCGGTGGGGGGTCTACGTCCTACAATGAGCAGTTCTTC.